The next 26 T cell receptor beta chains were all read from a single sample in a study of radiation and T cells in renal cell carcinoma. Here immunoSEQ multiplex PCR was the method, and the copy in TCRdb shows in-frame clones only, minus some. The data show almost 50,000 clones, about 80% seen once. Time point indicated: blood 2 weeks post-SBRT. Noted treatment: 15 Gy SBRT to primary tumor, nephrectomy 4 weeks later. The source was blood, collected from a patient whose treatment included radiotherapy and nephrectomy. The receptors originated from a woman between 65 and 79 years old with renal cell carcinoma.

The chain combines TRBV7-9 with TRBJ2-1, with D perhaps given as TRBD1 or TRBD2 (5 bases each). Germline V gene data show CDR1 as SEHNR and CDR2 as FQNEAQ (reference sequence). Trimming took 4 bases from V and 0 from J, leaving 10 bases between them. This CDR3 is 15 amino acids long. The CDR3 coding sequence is TGTGCCAGCAGCTCTTCCGGGACCTCCTACAATGAGCAGTTCTTC. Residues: CASSSSGTSYNEQFF.

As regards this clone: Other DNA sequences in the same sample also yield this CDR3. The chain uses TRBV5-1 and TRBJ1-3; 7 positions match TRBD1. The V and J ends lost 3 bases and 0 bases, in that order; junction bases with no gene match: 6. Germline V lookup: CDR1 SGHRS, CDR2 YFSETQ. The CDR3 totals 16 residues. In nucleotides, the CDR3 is TGCGCCAGCAGCTCGCTTACAGGGGTCTCTGGAAACACCATATATTTT. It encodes CASSSLTGVSGNTIYF.

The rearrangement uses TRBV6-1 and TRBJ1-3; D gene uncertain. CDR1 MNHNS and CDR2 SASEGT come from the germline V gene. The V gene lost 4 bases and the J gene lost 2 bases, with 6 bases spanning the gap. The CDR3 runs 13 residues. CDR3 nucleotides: TGTGCCAGCAGTGCGGCCGCTGGAAACACCATATATTTT. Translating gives CASSAAAGNTIYF.

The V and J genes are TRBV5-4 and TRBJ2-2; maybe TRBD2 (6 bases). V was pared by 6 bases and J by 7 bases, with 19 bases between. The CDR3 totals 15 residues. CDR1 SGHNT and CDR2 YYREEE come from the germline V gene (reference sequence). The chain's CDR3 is CASTHKGGAIGELFF. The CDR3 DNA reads TGTGCCAGCACCCACAAGGGAGGAGCCATCGGGGAGCTGTTTTTT.

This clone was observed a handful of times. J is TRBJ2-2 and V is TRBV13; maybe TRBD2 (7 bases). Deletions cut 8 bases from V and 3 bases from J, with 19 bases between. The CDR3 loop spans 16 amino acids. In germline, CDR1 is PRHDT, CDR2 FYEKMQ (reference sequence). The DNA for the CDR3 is TGTGCCAGCGGCCCCGCGGCGGGGGCTTACACCGGGGAGCTGTTTTTT. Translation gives CASGPAAGAYTGELFF.

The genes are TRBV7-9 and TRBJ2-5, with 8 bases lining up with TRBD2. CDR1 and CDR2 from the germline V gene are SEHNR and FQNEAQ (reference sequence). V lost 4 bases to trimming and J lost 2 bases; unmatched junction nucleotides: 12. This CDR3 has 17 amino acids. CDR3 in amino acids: CASSYPSGFLGQETQYF. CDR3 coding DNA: TGTGCCAGCAGCTACCCTAGCGGGTTCCTCGGACAAGAGACCCAGTACTTC.

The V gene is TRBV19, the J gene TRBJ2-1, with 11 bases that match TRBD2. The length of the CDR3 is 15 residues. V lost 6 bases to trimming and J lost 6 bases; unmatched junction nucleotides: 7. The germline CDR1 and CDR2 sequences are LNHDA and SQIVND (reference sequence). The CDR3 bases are TGTGCCAGTAGAGAACTAGCGGGAGTACCCAATGAGCAGTTCTTC. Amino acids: CASRELAGVPNEQFF.

CDR3 DNA sequence: TGCGCCAGCAGCGTAAGGGGGGAGAGCACAGATACGCAGTATTTT. As protein: CASSVRGESTDTQYF. V and J are TRBV5-1 and TRBJ2-3, with D perhaps being TRBD1 or TRBD2 (6 bases each). This CDR3 has 15 amino acids. Germline CDR1 reads SGHRS; CDR2 reads YFSETQ. The V end lost 4 bases, the J end lost 0 bases, and 12 bases lay between the germline ends.

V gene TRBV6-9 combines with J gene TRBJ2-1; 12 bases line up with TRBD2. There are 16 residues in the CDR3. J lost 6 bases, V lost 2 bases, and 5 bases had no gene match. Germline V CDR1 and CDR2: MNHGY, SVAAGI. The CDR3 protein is CASSYIRTSGTNEQFF. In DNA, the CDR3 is TGTGCCAGCAGTTATATTAGGACTAGCGGGACCAATGAGCAGTTCTTC.

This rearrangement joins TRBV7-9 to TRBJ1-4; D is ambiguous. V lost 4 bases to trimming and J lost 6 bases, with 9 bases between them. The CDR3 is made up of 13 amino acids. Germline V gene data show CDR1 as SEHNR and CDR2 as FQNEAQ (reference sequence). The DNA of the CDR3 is TGTGCCAGCAGCTCGGGCTTACATGAAAAACTGTTTTTT. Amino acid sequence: CASSSGLHEKLFF.

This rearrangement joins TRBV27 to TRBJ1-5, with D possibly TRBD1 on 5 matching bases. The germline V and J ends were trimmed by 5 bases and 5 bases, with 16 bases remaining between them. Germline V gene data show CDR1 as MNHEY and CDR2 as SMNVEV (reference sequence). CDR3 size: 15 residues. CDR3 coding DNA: TGTGCCAGCAGTGGCCCCAGGGACCCCTATCAGCCCCAGCATTTT. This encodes CASSGPRDPYQPQHF.

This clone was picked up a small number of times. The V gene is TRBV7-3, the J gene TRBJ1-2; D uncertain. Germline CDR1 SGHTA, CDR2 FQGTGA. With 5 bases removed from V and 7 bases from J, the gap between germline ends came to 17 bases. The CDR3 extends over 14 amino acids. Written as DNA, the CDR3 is TGTGCCAGCAGCCAGAGGCCCGGGAGAGGTGGCTACACCTTC. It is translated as CASSQRPGRGGYTF.

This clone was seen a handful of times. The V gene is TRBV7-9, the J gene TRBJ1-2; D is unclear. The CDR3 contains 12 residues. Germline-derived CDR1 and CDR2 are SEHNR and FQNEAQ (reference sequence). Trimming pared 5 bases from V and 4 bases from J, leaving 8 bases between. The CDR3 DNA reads TGTGCCAGCAGCCCGACATCCTATGGCTACACCTTC. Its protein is CASSPTSYGYTF.

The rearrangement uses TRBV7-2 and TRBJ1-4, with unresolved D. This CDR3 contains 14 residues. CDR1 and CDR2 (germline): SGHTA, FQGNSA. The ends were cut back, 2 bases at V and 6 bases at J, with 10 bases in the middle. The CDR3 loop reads CASSLRVWDEKLFF. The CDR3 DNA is TGTGCCAGCAGCTTAAGGGTTTGGGATGAAAAACTGTTTTTT. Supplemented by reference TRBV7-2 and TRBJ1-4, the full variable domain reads GAGVSQSPSNKVTEKGKDVELRCDPISGHTALYWYRQSLGQGLEFLIYFQGNSAPDKSGLPSDRFSAERTGGSVSTLTIQRTQQEDSAVYLCASSLRVWDEKLFFGSGTQLSVL.

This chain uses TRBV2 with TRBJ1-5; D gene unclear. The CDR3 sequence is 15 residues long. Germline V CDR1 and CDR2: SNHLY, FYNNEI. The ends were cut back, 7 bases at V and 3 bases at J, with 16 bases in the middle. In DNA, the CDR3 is TGTGCCAGCAAACTGGAGAGAGGGATCAATCAGCCCCAGCATTTT. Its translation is CASKLERGINQPQHF. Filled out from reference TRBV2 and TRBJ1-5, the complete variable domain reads EPEVTQTPSHQVTQMGQEVILRCVPISNHLYFYWYRQILGQKVEFLVSFYNNEISEKSEIFDDQFSVERPDGSNFTLKIRSTKLEDSAMYFCASKLERGINQPQHFGDGTRLSIL.

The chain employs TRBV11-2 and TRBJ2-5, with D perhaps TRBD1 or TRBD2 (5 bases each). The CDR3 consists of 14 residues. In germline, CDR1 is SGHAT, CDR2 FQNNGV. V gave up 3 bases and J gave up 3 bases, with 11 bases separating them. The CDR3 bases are TGTGCCAGCAGCTTGGGGGTGGCTGAAGAGACCCAGTACTTC. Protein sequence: CASSLGVAEETQYF.

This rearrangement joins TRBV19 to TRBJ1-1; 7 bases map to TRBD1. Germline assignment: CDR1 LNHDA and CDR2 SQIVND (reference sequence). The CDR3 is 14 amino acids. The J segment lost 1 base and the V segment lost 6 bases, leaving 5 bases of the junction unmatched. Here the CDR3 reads CASRPGGRNTEAFF. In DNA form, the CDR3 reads TGTGCCAGTAGGCCAGGGGGTAGGAACACTGAAGCTTTCTTT.

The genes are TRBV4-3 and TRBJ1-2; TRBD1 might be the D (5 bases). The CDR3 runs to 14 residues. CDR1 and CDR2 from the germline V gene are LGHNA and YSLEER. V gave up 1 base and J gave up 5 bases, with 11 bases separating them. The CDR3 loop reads CASSQGEGDYGYTF. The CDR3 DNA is TGCGCCAGCAGCCAAGGTGAAGGGGATTATGGCTACACCTTC.

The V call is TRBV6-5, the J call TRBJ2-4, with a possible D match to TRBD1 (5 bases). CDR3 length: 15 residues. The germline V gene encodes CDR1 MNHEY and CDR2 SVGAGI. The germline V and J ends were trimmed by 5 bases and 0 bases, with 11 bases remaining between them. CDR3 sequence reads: CASSPRQLAKNIQYF. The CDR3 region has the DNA TGTGCCAGCAGTCCGAGACAGTTAGCCAAAAACATTCAGTACTTC.

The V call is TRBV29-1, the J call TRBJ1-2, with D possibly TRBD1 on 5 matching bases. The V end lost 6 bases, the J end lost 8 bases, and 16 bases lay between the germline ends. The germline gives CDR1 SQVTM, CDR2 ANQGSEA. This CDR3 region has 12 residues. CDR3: CSVLKLGGGYTF. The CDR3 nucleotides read TGCAGCGTCCTTAAGCTCGGGGGGGGCTACACCTTC.

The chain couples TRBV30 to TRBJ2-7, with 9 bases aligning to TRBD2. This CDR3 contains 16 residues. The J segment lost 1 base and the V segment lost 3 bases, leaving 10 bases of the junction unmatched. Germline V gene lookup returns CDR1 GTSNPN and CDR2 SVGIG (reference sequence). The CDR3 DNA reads TGTGCCTGGAGCCGAGGCGCGGGGGGGGGTTCCTACGAGCAGTACTTC. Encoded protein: CAWSRGAGGGSYEQYF.

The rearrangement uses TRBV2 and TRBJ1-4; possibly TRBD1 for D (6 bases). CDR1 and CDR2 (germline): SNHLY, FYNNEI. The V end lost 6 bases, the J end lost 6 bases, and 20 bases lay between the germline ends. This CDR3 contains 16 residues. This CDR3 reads CASRPGQRLGDEKLFF. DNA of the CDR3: TGTGCCAGCAGGCCGGGACAAAGGTTGGGGGATGAAAAACTGTTTTTT.

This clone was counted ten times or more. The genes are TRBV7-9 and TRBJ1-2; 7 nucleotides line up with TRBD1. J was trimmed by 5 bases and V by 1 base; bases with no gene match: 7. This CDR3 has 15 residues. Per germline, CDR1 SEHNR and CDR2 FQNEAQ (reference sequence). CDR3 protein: CASSLEQGLGYGYTF. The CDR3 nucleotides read TGTGCCAGCAGCTTAGAACAGGGGTTGGGGTATGGCTACACCTTC.

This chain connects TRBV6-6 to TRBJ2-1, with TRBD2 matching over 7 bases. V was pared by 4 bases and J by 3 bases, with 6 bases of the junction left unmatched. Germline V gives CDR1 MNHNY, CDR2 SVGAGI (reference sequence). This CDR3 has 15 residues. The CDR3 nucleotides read TGTGCCAGCAGTTCCGTGACTAGCCACTACAATGAGCAGTTCTTC. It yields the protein CASSSVTSHYNEQFF.

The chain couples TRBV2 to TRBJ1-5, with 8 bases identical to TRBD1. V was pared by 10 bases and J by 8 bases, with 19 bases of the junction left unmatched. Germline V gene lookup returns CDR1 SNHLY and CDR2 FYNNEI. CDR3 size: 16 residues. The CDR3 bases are TGTGCCACCTCAGCTGGACAGGGATTGCGATCGGAGCCCCAGCATTTT. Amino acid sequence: CATSAGQGLRSEPQHF.

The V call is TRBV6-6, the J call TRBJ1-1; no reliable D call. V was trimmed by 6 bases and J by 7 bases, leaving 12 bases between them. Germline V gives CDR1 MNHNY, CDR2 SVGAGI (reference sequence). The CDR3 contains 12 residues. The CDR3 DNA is TGTGCCAGCAGCCCTGGTGGGAATGAAGCTTTCTTT. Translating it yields CASSPGGNEAFF.